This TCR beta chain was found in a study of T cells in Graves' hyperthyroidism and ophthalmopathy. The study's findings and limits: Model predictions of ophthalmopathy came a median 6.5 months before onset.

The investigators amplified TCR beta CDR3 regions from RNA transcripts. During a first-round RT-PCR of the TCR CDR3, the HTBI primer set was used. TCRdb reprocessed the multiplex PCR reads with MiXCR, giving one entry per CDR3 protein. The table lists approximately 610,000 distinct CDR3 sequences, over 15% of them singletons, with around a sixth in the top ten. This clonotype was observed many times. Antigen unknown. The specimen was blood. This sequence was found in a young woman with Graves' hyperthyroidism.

The CDR3 protein is CASSFGLAGSNEQFF. The CDR3 nucleotides read TGCGCCAGCAGCTTCGGACTAGCGGGGTCAAATGAGCAGTTCTTC. This chain joins TRBV5-1 and TRBJ2-1, with 12 bases aligning to TRBD2. CDR1 is SGHRS and CDR2 is YFSETQ in the germline V gene. V shed 2 bases and J 7 bases; nucleotides not matched to a gene: 4. The CDR3 is made up of 15 amino acids.